The 10 T cell receptor gamma chains below were found in one sample sequenced in a study of gamma-delta chains in newborns, infants, children. With CATT, TCRdb re-called clones from the reads. The repertoire holds roughly 1,500 gamma-chain clones, with around three fifths as singletons. Input material: blood. Source of these receptors: a child who was a newborn, infant or young child, either healthy, febrile or measles-vaccinated (not recorded which).

This clone was found a few times. The gene calls are TRGV9 and TRGJ1 or TRGJ2. Here the J gene came from matching the DNA to germline, since TCRdb omits it. This CDR3 has 13 residues. Germline V lookup: CDR1 GITISATS, CDR2 ISYDGTV (reference sequence). With V trimmed by 0 bases and J by 3 bases, 2 bases remained unmatched. The CDR3 is CALWEVIYYKKLF. The CDR3 nucleotides read TGTGCCTTGTGGGAGGTGATTTATTATAAGAAACTCTTT.

On this clone itself: This may be a read error: a much more frequent sequence differs by one nucleotide. Other nucleotide sequences in the sample specify the same CDR3. The V call is TRGV9, the J call TRGJP. The J gene, absent from TCRdb, was called here by matching the DNA to germline. This CDR3 region has 17 residues. After removal of 0 bases from V and 4 bases from J, the junction contained 3 bases not matched to a gene. Germline V gene sequence: CDR1 GITISATS, CDR2 ISYDGTV (reference sequence). CDR3 sequence reads: CALWEVNQELGKKIKVF. CDR3 sequence (DNA): TGTGCCTTGTGGGAGGTGAATCAAGAGTTGGGCAAAAAAATCAAGGTATTT.

Points on this clone: Other DNA sequences in the sample encode the same CDR3. The CDR3 loop is CALWEVTQELGKKIKVF. The CDR3 nucleotides read TGTGCCTTGTGGGAGGTTACCCAAGAGTTGGGCAAAAAAATCAAGGTATTT. The chain recombines TRGV9 with TRGJP. Germline matching of the DNA provided the J gene here, since TCRdb leaves it blank. CDR1 and CDR2 (germline): GITISATS, ISYDGTV (reference sequence). The CDR3 runs to 17 residues. V was clipped by 1 base and J by 4 bases; unmatched bases: 4.

Only one count was recorded for this clone. The V gene call is TRGV9, and the J gene call is absent. CDR1 is GITISATS and CDR2 is ISYDGTV in the germline V gene (reference sequence). This CDR3 spans 16 amino acids. CDR3 amino acids: CALWEPQELGKDIKVF. CDR3 sequence (DNA): TGTGCCTTGTGGGAACCGCAAGAGTTGGGCAAAGACATAAAGGTATTT.

The V call is TRGV9, the J call TRGJP. The J gene is absent in TCRdb and was assigned here via DNA matching to germline. The J segment lost 9 bases and the V segment lost 0 bases, leaving 5 bases of the junction unmatched. This CDR3 is built from 16 residues. Germline CDR1 reads GITISATS; CDR2 reads ISYDGTV (reference sequence). CDR3 nucleotide sequence: TGTGCCTTGTGGGAGGTGGGAGCGTTGGGCAAAAAAATCAAGGTATTT. It yields the protein CALWEVGALGKKIKVF.

The V call is TRGV9, the J call TRGJP. Germline matching of the DNA provided the J gene here, since TCRdb leaves it blank. V trimming: 4 bases; J trimming: 6 bases; junction bases outside the gene matches: 9. Germline values: CDR1 GITISATS, CDR2 ISYDGTV (reference sequence). This CDR3 has 17 amino acids. The CDR3 DNA follows: TGTGCCTTGTGGGACCGGGGCGGAGAGTTGGGCAAAAAAATCAAGGTATTT. It codes for CALWDRGGELGKKIKVF.

This clone was picked up one time. The rearrangement joins TRGV9 to TRGJP. The J gene, absent from TCRdb, was called here by matching the DNA to germline. The CDR3 has 18 residues. The trim removed 2 bases at V and 9 bases at J, leaving 13 bases unmatched. CDR1 and CDR2 (germline): GITISATS, ISYDGTV (reference sequence). CDR3 loop: CALWEGLVGGLGKKIKVF. Here the CDR3 DNA reads TGTGCCTTGTGGGAGGGCCTTGTAGGCGGGTTGGGCAAAAAAATCAAGGTATTT.

As for this clone: Other DNA sequences in this sample translate to the same CDR3. The J gene was not called, though the V gene is TRGV9. Germline CDR1 reads GITISATS; CDR2 reads ISYDGTV (reference sequence). CDR3 length: 17 amino acids. This CDR3 is CALWEVPQELGKKIKVF. CDR3 nucleotide sequence: TGTGCCTTGTGGGAGGTGCCCCAAGAGTTGGGCAAAAAAATAAAGGTATTT.

Details on this clone: A much larger clone sits a single nucleotide away, making a read error possible. Other nucleotide sequences in the sample specify the same CDR3. The CDR3 loop reads CALWEVKELGKKIKVF. The CDR3 DNA reads as TGTGCCTTGTGGGAGGTGAAGGAGTTGGGCAAAAAAATCAAGGTATTT. The V gene is TRGV9, the J gene TRGJP. TCRdb leaves out the J gene; it was filled in here by matching the DNA to germline. The CDR3 has 16 amino acids. Germline CDR1 and CDR2: GITISATS and ISYDGTV (reference sequence). Trimming cost V 0 bases and J 7 bases; bases outside gene matches: 3.

The chain employs TRGV9 and TRGJP. The J gene is not listed in TCRdb, so it was assigned here from a DNA match to germline. This CDR3 is 17 amino acids long. CDR1 GITISATS and CDR2 ISYDGTV come from the germline V gene (reference sequence). The ends lost 3 bases at V and 6 bases at J; junction bases unmatched: 8. The CDR3 nucleotides are TGTGCCTTGTGGGAGACACACATAGAGTTGGGCAAAAAAATCAAGGTATTT. It codes for CALWETHIELGKKIKVF.